The 32 T cell receptor beta chains in this list originate from one sample, sequenced in a study of blood T cell repertoires in COVID-19. The method was immunoSEQ multiplex PCR; TCRdb's version includes in-frame clones alone and lacks a portion of them. The table has about 240,000 clones, 80% to 90% seen once; the top ten hold approximately 4.5%. The material sequenced was peripheral blood. These receptors were taken from a woman aged 70-85 years with acute or convalescent COVID-19.

The chain employs TRBV6-2 or TRBV6-3 and TRBJ1-1; maybe TRBD1 (6 bases). The V gene lost 2 bases and the J gene lost 1 base, with 17 bases spanning the gap. The CDR3 length is 17 residues. Germline V gene sequence: CDR1 MNHEY, CDR2 SVGEGT. The DNA of the CDR3 is TGTGCCAGCAGTTACACGACCCGGGACACCCCGAACACTGAAGCTTTCTTT. Translating it yields CASSYTTRDTPNTEAFF.

The chain joins TRBV6-5 to TRBJ1-5; tentative D call: TRBD1 (6 bases). Germline-derived CDR1 and CDR2 are MNHEY and SVGAGI. The CDR3 is made up of 12 amino acids. V shed 6 bases and J shed 9 bases, with 12 bases lying between them. CDR3 loop: CASRQGKGPQHF. The CDR3 DNA reads TGTGCCAGCAGACAGGGAAAAGGGCCCCAGCATTTT.

This clone was observed a single time. V gene TRBV3-1 (or the pseudogene TRBV3-2) combines with J gene TRBJ2-2; 7 positions match TRBD1. V trimming: 3 bases; J trimming: 2 bases; junction bases outside the gene matches: 3. CDR1 is LGHDT and CDR2 is YNNKEL in the germline V gene (reference sequence). The CDR3 runs 15 residues. The CDR3 spells CASSQWDRNTGELFF. Written as DNA, the CDR3 is TGTGCCAGCAGCCAGTGGGACAGAAACACCGGGGAGCTGTTTTTT.

V is TRBV5-4 and J is TRBJ1-6, with 11 positions matching TRBD1. This CDR3 has 14 residues. V was pared by 5 bases and J by 6 bases, with 1 base of the junction left unmatched. Germline CDR1 SGHNT, CDR2 YYREEE (reference sequence). The CDR3 reads CASRGQGANSPLHF. CDR3 bases: TGTGCCAGCAGAGGACAGGGGGCTAATTCACCCCTCCACTTT.

DNA of the CDR3: TGTGCCAGCAGTTACGCGGGACTAGCGAGCCAAGAGACCCAGTACTTC. Its translation: CASSYAGLASQETQYF. The V gene is TRBV6-2 or TRBV6-3, the J gene TRBJ2-5; 10 positions agree with TRBD2. J was trimmed by 1 base and V by 2 bases; bases with no gene match: 4. CDR3 length equals 16 residues. CDR1 and CDR2 from the germline V gene are MNHEY and SVGEGT.

The V gene is TRBV24-1, the J gene TRBJ1-2; D is possibly TRBD1 (6 bases). Per the germline V gene, CDR1 is KGHDR and CDR2 is SFDVKD. Trimming stripped 1 base from V and 8 bases from J, with 13 bases between. CDR3 length: 14 residues. The CDR3 region has the DNA TGTGCCACCAGTGATTTTTCAGGGGTAGGGGGCTACACCTTC. It is translated as CATSDFSGVGGYTF.

The chain is built from TRBV19 and TRBJ1-5; TRBD1 aligns across 10 bases. CDR3 size: 15 residues. J lost 5 bases, V lost 5 bases, and 6 bases had no gene match. In germline, CDR1 is LNHDA, CDR2 SQIVND (reference sequence). CDR3 amino acids: CASSPDRGQDQPQHF. As DNA, the CDR3 is TGTGCCAGTAGTCCCGACAGGGGGCAAGATCAGCCCCAGCATTTT.

This clone was observed a handful of times. V is TRBV20-1 and J is TRBJ2-1; D not resolved. Looked up from germline, CDR1 is DFQATT and CDR2 is SNEGSKA (reference sequence). The CDR3 is made up of 11 amino acids. V lost 3 bases and J 15 bases, leaving 15 bases between the germline ends. CDR3 amino acids: CSARPVIIGFF. DNA for the CDR3: TGCAGTGCTAGGCCGGTCATAATCGGGTTCTTC.

This rearrangement joins TRBV6-5 to TRBJ2-7, with 11 bases lining up with TRBD2. The germline V gene encodes CDR1 MNHEY and CDR2 SVGAGI. Trimming cost V 2 bases and J 1 base; bases outside gene matches: 4. CDR3 length: 16 amino acids. CDR3 sequence: CASSYGASGGSYEQYF. CDR3 sequence (DNA): TGTGCCAGCAGTTACGGGGCTAGCGGGGGGTCCTACGAGCAGTACTTC.

The J gene is TRBJ1-3, the V gene TRBV11-2; weak D call: TRBD1 (6 bases). CDR1 is SGHAT, CDR2 FQNNGV, per germline. The CDR3 has 16 amino acids. V was trimmed by 5 bases and J by 4 bases, leaving 18 bases between them. The CDR3: CASSAHLQGTGNTIYF. CDR3 DNA: TGTGCCAGCAGCGCCCATCTACAGGGAACGGGAAACACCATATATTTT.

This clone was observed a single time. The same CDR3 is also encoded by other DNA sequences in this sample. The CDR3 spells CASSLTGVQETQYF. CDR3 in DNA: TGCGCCAGCAGCCTGACAGGCGTCCAAGAGACCCAGTACTTC. The rearrangement links TRBV5-1 to TRBJ2-5, with D tentatively TRBD1 (6 bases). V shed 4 bases and J shed 1 base, with 11 bases lying between them. The length of the CDR3 is 14 residues. CDR1 and CDR2 (germline): SGHRS, YFSETQ.

The V and J genes are TRBV5-1 and TRBJ1-4; D gene uncertain. The CDR3 has 14 amino acids. Between the trimmed V and J ends, which lost 8 bases and 7 bases, there was a span of 18 bases. Per germline, CDR1 SGHRS and CDR2 YFSETQ. This CDR3 is CASSLGRDTEKLFF. The DNA of the CDR3 is TGCGCCAGTTCATTAGGCCGGGATACTGAAAAACTGTTTTTT.

The chain couples TRBV9 to TRBJ2-1; D gene ambiguous. V was pared by 0 bases and J by 0 bases, with 7 bases between. Per the germline V gene, CDR1 is SGDLS and CDR2 is YYNGEE. The CDR3 has 15 amino acids. This CDR3 is CASSVAPSSYNEQFF. As DNA, the CDR3 is TGTGCCAGCAGCGTAGCCCCTAGCTCCTACAATGAGCAGTTCTTC.

Of note for this clone: One end of the junction varies from germline; a read error may be responsible. V gene TRBV7-9 combines with J gene TRBJ1-1, with 9 positions matching TRBD1. Germline CDR1 and CDR2: SEHNR and FQNEAQ (reference sequence). The CDR3 length is 16 residues. The CDR3: CASSLQGDRGYTEASF. The CDR3 DNA reads TGTGCCAGCAGCTTACAGGGAGACAGGGGGTACACTGAAGCTTCCTTT.

This clone was found a few times. This sequence joins TRBV10-3 and TRBJ1-1, with D maybe TRBD1 (5 bases). This CDR3 is built from 13 residues. Germline V gene sequence: CDR1 ENHRY, CDR2 SYGVKD. V lost 8 bases, J lost 3 bases, and 13 bases lay in between. The CDR3 bases are TGTGCCATCGGGGCAGGGTCAGACACTGAAGCTTTCTTT. Its translation is CAIGAGSDTEAFF.

The J gene is TRBJ1-1, the V gene TRBV7-9; TRBD1 agrees at 11 bases. CDR1 and CDR2 from the germline V gene are SEHNR and FQNEAQ (reference sequence). This CDR3 comprises 17 residues. With 3 bases clipped from V and 1 base from J, the junction kept 7 bases outside the gene matches. The CDR3 nucleotides read TGTGCCAGCAGCTTCGGACAGGGGGCAATTCGGAACACTGAAGCTTTCTTT. This encodes CASSFGQGAIRNTEAFF.

CDR3 protein: CASSYSILGTVNTEAFF. The CDR3 DNA is TGTGCCAGCAGTTACTCGATACTTGGGACAGTGAACACTGAAGCTTTCTTT. The V gene is TRBV6-2 or TRBV6-3, the J gene TRBJ1-1; 7 nucleotides line up with TRBD1. Germline V gene sequence: CDR1 MNHEY, CDR2 SVGEGT. V lost 0 bases and J lost 0; bases outside the gene matches: 7. The CDR3 runs 17 residues.

V usage is TRBV5-6 and J usage is TRBJ1-1; the D gene is possibly TRBD1 (5 bases). CDR1 and CDR2 (germline): SGHDT, YYEEEE. The CDR3 totals 14 residues. V was pared by 5 bases and J by 4 bases, with 15 bases between. The CDR3 coding sequence is TGTGCCAGCAGACATAAGGGGAAAGGCACTGAAGCTTTCTTT. This gives the protein CASRHKGKGTEAFF.

The rearrangement links TRBV4-2 to TRBJ2-7; tentatively, D is TRBD2 (6 bases). The CDR3 is 15 residues long. Trimming cost V 1 base and J 1 base, with 11 bases left between them. CDR1 is LGHNA and CDR2 is YNFKEQ in the germline V gene. CDR3 loop: CASSQASSASYEQYF. CDR3 sequence (DNA): TGTGCCAGCAGCCAAGCATCTAGCGCTTCCTACGAGCAGTACTTC.

This chain connects TRBV5-6 to TRBJ1-2; D ambiguous. V was clipped by 0 bases and J by 7 bases, with 10 bases between them. Germline CDR1 is SGHDT and CDR2 is YYEEEE. The CDR3 spans 13 residues. In DNA form, the CDR3 reads TGTGCCAGCAGCTTGGCCTTGGCAGGTGGCTACACCTTC. This encodes CASSLALAGGYTF. Variable domain in full (rest from reference TRBV5-6 and TRBJ1-2): DAGVTQSPTHLIKTRGQQVTLRCSPKSGHDTVSWYQQALGQGPQFIFQYYEEEERQRGNFPDRFSGHQFPNYSSELNVNALLLGDSALYLCASSLALAGGYTFGSGTRLTVV.

The chain carries TRBV7-2 and TRBJ1-6; TRBD1 might be the D (6 bases). The germline V gene encodes CDR1 SGHTA and CDR2 FQGNSA. V dropped 7 bases and J dropped 9 bases, with 16 bases sitting between them. The CDR3 totals 14 residues. CDR3 nucleotide sequence: TGTGCCAGCACCAATACGGGGGGCGGTTCACCCCTCCACTTT. Residues: CASTNTGGGSPLHF.

V is TRBV6-5 and J is TRBJ2-3, with 8 positions matching TRBD1. The germline V gene encodes CDR1 MNHEY and CDR2 SVGAGI. The J segment lost 2 bases and the V segment lost 4 bases, leaving 8 bases of the junction unmatched. The CDR3 loop spans 16 amino acids. The CDR3 DNA sequence: TGTGCCAGCAGTTCAAGACAGGGGCTCGTCACAGATACGCAGTATTTT. Protein: CASSSRQGLVTDTQYF.

The chain employs TRBV7-9 and TRBJ1-2; TRBD1 is a possible D gene (6 bases). This CDR3 is 15 amino acids long. CDR1 and CDR2 from the germline V gene are SEHNR and FQNEAQ (reference sequence). The V gene lost 2 bases and the J gene lost 4 bases, with 14 bases spanning the gap. The CDR3 nucleotides are TGTGCCAGCAGCTTAAAGGGGGAACCCGGCTATGGCTACACCTTC. It specifies CASSLKGEPGYGYTF.

CDR3 sequence: CAWRGEWRGWANTEAFF. The CDR3, as DNA: TGTGCCTGGAGAGGGGAGTGGAGGGGCTGGGCGAACACTGAAGCTTTCTTT. The chain combines TRBV30 with TRBJ1-1; tentatively, D is TRBD1 (5 bases). CDR1 and CDR2 (germline): GTSNPN, SVGIG (reference sequence). The CDR3 sequence is 17 residues long. The ends were cut back, 3 bases at V and 1 base at J, with 21 bases in the middle. The whole variable domain, filled in from reference TRBV30 and TRBJ1-1, reads SQTIHQWPATLVQPVGSPLSLECTVEGTSNPNLYWYRQAAGRGLQLLFYSVGIGQISSEVPQNLSASRPQDRQFILSSKKLLLSDSGFYLCAWRGEWRGWANTEAFFGQGTRLTVV.

The V gene is TRBV7-2, the J gene TRBJ1-1; 7 bases align to TRBD1. Germline V gives CDR1 SGHTA, CDR2 FQGNSA. The V gene end was trimmed by 6 bases and the J gene end by 0 bases; junction bases not matched to a gene: 7. This CDR3 has 15 amino acids. The chain's CDR3 is CASSFDRVMNTEAFF. The CDR3 DNA follows: TGTGCCAGCAGTTTCGACAGGGTGATGAACACTGAAGCTTTCTTT.

As to this clone: Other DNA sequences from this sample encode an identical CDR3 as well. The chain carries TRBV12-3 or TRBV12-4 and TRBJ1-1; D gene unclear. The CDR3 extends over 13 amino acids. V shed 3 bases and J shed 1 base, with 6 bases lying between them. The CDR3: CASSFTANTEAFF. As DNA, the CDR3 is TGTGCCAGCAGTTTCACAGCGAACACTGAAGCTTTCTTT.

V gene TRBV5-1 combines with J gene TRBJ1-1; no clear D. Per the germline V gene, CDR1 is SGHRS and CDR2 is YFSETQ. The CDR3 has 14 amino acids. Trimming stripped 1 base from V and 5 bases from J, with 12 bases between. This chain's CDR3 is CASSLNGERTEAFF. The CDR3 DNA is TGCGCCAGCAGCTTGAATGGTGAGAGGACTGAAGCTTTCTTT.

The chain has TRBV7-2 and TRBJ1-2; TRBD1 matches at 7 bases. This CDR3 spans 14 amino acids. From germline, CDR1 is SGHTA and CDR2 FQGNSA. V gave up 1 base and J gave up 6 bases; unmatched junction bases: 5. CDR3 nucleotides: TGTGCCAGCAGCTTAGGAGGGACAGTCCATGGCTACACCTTC. It specifies CASSLGGTVHGYTF. The variable domain in full, with the rest retrieved from reference TRBV7-2 and TRBJ1-2, is GAGVSQSPSNKVTEKGKDVELRCDPISGHTALYWYRQSLGQGLEFLIYFQGNSAPDKSGLPSDRFSAERTGGSVSTLTIQRTQQEDSAVYLCASSLGGTVHGYTFGSGTRLTVV.

V usage is TRBV7-8 and J usage is TRBJ1-1, with D possibly TRBD1 on 6 matching bases. The length of the CDR3 is 13 residues. Germline V gives CDR1 SGHVS, CDR2 FQNEAQ. Trimming removed 4 bases at V and 1 base at J, with 7 bases between. The CDR3 is CASSSDRNTEAFF. CDR3 coding DNA: TGTGCCAGCAGCTCGGACAGGAACACTGAAGCTTTCTTT.

This chain joins TRBV5-1 and TRBJ1-1; D ambiguous. The CDR3 extends over 15 amino acids. Trimming cost V 4 bases and J 5 bases, with 18 bases left between them. Germline CDR1 and CDR2: SGHRS and YFSETQ. This chain's CDR3 is CASSNLLGRGTEAFF. CDR3 coding DNA: TGCGCCAGCAGCAATCTACTAGGACGGGGTACTGAAGCTTTCTTT.

The genes are TRBV7-6 and TRBJ1-3, with D possibly TRBD1 on 5 matching bases. Deletions cut 1 base from V and 2 bases from J, with 12 bases between. Germline CDR1 and CDR2: SGHVS and FNYEAQ. The CDR3 totals 16 residues. CDR3 DNA: TGTGCCAGCAGCTTAGAATGGCCAGGGACTGGAAACACCATATATTTT. This encodes CASSLEWPGTGNTIYF.

The chain carries TRBV6-1 and TRBJ2-2, with D uncertain. Germline values: CDR1 MNHNS, CDR2 SASEGT. The ends were cut back, 1 base at V and 8 bases at J, with 8 bases in the middle. CDR3 size: 13 residues. The CDR3 reads CASSEGRVGELFF. The CDR3 DNA sequence: TGTGCCAGCAGTGAAGGCCGCGTTGGGGAGCTGTTTTTT.